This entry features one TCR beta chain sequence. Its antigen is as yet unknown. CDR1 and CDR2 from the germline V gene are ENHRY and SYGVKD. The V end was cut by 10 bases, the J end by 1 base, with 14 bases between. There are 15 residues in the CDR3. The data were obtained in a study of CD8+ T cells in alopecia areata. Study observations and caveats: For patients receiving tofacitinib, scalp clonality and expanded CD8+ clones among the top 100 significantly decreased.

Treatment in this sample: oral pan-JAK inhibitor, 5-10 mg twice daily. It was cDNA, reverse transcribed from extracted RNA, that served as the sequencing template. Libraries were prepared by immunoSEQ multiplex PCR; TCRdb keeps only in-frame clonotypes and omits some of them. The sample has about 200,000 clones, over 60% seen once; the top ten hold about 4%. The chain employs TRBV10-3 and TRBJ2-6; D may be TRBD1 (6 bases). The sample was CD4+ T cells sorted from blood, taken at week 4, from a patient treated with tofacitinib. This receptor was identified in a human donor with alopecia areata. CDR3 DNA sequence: TGTGCCAACCGACCAGGGGATTCTGGGGCCAACGTCCTGACTTTC. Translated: CANRPGDSGANVLTF.